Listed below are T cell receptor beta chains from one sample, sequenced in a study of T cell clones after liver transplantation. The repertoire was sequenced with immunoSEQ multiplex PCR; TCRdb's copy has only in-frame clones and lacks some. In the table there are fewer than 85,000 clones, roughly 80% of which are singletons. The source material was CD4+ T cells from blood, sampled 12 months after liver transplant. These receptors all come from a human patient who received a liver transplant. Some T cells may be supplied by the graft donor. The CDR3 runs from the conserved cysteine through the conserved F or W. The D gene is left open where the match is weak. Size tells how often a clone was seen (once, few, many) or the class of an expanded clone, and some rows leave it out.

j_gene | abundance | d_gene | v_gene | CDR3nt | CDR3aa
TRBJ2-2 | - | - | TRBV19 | TGTGCCAGTAGTATAGTGGGGGGTCGCCCGACCGGGGAGCTGTTTTTT | CASSIVGGRPTGELFF
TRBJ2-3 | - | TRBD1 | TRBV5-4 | TGTGCCAGCAGCCGGACAGGGGATCGCACAGATACGCAGTATTTT | CASSRTGDRTDTQYF
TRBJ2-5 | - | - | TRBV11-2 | TGTGCCAGCAGCTTAGGTCTAGTTGAGACCCAGTACTTC | CASSLGLVETQYF
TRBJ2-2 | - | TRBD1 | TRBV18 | TGTGCCAGCTCACCACCGGGACAGCTTAACACCGGGGAGCTGTTTTTT | CASSPPGQLNTGELFF
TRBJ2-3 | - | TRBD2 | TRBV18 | TGTGCCAGCTCACCACCGGGACTAGCGGGAACAGATACGCAGTATTTT | CASSPPGLAGTDTQYF
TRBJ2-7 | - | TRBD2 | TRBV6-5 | TGTGCCAGCAGATCCCCTAGCGGGCTCGGCGAGCAGTACTTC | CASRSPSGLGEQYF
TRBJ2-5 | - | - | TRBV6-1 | TGTGCCAGCAGTCTTACAGGGTTGGGGACCCAGTACTTC | CASSLTGLGTQYF
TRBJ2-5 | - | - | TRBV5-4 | TGTGCCAGCAGCTCTCGACAGGTGGGGGAGACCCAGTACTTC | CASSSRQVGETQYF
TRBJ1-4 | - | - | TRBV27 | TGTGCCAGCAGCCGACCAGGGGCGCCTAATGAAAAACTGTTTTTT | CASSRPGAPNEKLFF
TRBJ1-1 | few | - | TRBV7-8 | TGTGCCAGCACCTCTTATGAGTGGCCCACTGAAGCTTTCTTT | CASTSYEWPTEAFF
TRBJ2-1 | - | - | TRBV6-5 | TGTGCCAGCAGTTACTCTCCCGACAATGAGCAGTTCTTC | CASSYSPDNEQFF
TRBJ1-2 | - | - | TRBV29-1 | TGCAGCGTTGTTCAGGAGTATGGCTACACCTTC | CSVVQEYGYTF
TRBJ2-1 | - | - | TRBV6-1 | TGTGCCAGTTTACGCTCCAATGAGCAGTTCTTC | CASLRSNEQFF
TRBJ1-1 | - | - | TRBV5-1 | TGCGCCAGCAGCTTTTCTCCGGACAGATTGAACACTGAAGCTTTCTTT | CASSFSPDRLNTEAFF
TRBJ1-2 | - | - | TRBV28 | TGTGCCAGCAGTTGGGCGGACTATGGCTACACCTTC | CASSWADYGYTF
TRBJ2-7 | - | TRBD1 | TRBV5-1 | TGCGCCAGCAGCTTGGCCCCGGACAGGGCCGAGCAGTACTTC | CASSLAPDRAEQYF
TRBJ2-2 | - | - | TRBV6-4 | TGTGCCAGCAGACCTAACCCAGCGGGCACCGGGGAGCTGTTTTTT | CASRPNPAGTGELFF
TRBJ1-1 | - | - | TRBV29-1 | TGCAGCGTTGTGGAGGCAGGGATGGCTTTCTTT | CSVVEAGMAFF
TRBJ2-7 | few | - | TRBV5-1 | TGCGCCAGCACCCGGGGGAGTACCGACGAGCAGTACTTC | CASTRGSTDEQYF